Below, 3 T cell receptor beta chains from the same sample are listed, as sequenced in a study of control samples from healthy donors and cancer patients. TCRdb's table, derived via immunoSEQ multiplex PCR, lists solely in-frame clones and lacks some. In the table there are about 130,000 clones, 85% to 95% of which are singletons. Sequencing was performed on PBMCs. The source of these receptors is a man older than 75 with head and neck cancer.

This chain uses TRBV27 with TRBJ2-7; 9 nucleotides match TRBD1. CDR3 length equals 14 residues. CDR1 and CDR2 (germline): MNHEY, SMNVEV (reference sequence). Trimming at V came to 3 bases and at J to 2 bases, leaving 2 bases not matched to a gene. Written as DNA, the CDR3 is TGTGCCAGCAGTTTCGGGACAGGGACCTACGAGCAGTACTTC. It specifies CASSFGTGTYEQYF.

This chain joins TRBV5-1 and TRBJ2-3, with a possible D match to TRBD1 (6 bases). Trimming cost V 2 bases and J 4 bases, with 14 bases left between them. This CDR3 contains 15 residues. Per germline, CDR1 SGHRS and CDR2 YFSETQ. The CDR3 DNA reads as TGCGCCAGCAGCTTTTTGGGACAAAACCCAGATACGCAGTATTTT. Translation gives CASSFLGQNPDTQYF.

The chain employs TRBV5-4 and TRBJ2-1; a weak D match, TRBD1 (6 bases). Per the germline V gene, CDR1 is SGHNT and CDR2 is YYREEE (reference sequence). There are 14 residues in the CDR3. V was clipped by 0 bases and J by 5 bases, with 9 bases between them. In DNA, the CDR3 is TGTGCCAGCAGCTTGGCGGACAGCCACAATGAGCAGTTCTTC. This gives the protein CASSLADSHNEQFF.